The 2 T cell receptor beta chains given below trace back to one sample, sequenced in a study of naive and memory T cell subsets. Overall study results and limits: A few larger clonotypes appeared in naive repertoires, especially CD8, possibly memory cells re-expressing CD45RA.

Both TRBC1 and TRBC2 were covered by a beta constant-region primer of two equimolar oligonucleotides. Ligated cDNA was amplified by four rounds of PCR with nested alpha and beta constant-region primers and SP2. MiXCR, run by TCRdb on the UMI-ligation and nested PCR reads, gives a single entry per CDR3 protein. The sample holds roughly 100,000 distinct CDR3 sequences, about 14% seen once. Antigen specificity for these receptors is unknown. Sequenced sample: naive CD8+ T cells from blood. Receptors were obtained from a human donor in good health.

This clonotype was seen a handful of times. The chain carries TRBV12-3 or TRBV12-4 and TRBJ2-7, with D tentatively TRBD2 (5 bases). This CDR3 is 12 amino acids long. Trimming left V 4 bases short and J 5 bases short, with 9 bases between. The CDR3 DNA reads TGTGCCAGCAGTTCCCTGGAGGACGAGCAGTACTTC. Protein product: CASSSLEDEQYF.

The V and J genes are TRBV29-1 and TRBJ1-2, with unresolved D. CDR1 SQVTM and CDR2 ANQGSEA come from the germline V gene. This CDR3 comprises 18 residues. V was clipped by 1 base and J by 4 bases, with 25 bases between them. The chain's CDR3 is CSVEGRGEGPGRAYGYTF. In nucleotides, the CDR3 is TGCAGCGTTGAAGGCAGAGGAGAGGGTCCGGGCCGAGCCTATGGCTACACCTTC.